One and the same sample provided the 32 T cell receptor beta chains below, sequenced in a study of blood T cell repertoires in COVID-19. The data were produced by immunoSEQ multiplex PCR, yet TCRdb's version contains in-frame clones alone and is incomplete. The data contain over 300,000 clones, around 90% of them seen just once; the ten biggest clones take up around 6.3%. Material for sequencing was peripheral blood. All receptors come from a young man with active or convalescent COVID-19.

This clone was seen a single time. V is TRBV7-6 and J is TRBJ1-5, with TRBD1 identical over 7 bases. V trimming: 2 bases; J trimming: 0 bases; junction bases outside the gene matches: 10. CDR1 SGHVS and CDR2 FNYEAQ come from the germline V gene. The CDR3 runs 18 residues. CDR3 nucleotide sequence: TGTGCCAGCAGCTTAACTGCTGACAGGGCCTATAGCAATCAGCCCCAGCATTTT. Translating gives CASSLTADRAYSNQPQHF. The complete variable domain, with remaining parts taken from reference TRBV7-6 and TRBJ1-5, reads GAGVSQSPRYKVTKRGQDVALRCDPISGHVSLYWYRQALGQGPEFLTYFNYEAQQDKSGLPNDRFSAERPEGSISTLTIQRTEQRDSAMYRCASSLTADRAYSNQPQHFGDGTRLSIL.

This chain connects TRBV4-2 to TRBJ2-3; 9 nucleotides agree with TRBD2. Trimming took 4 bases from V and 1 from J; bases not matched to a gene: 3. CDR1 is LGHNA, CDR2 YNFKEQ, per germline. The CDR3 extends over 15 amino acids. CDR3 sequence: CASSPRTSGTDTQYF. The CDR3 DNA reads TGTGCCAGCAGCCCACGGACTAGCGGCACAGATACGCAGTATTTT.

The chain joins TRBV18 to TRBJ2-2; D is unresolved. Trimming took 5 bases from V and 7 from J, leaving 11 bases between them. Germline values: CDR1 KGHSH, CDR2 LQKENI. The CDR3 is 13 residues long. DNA for the CDR3: TGTGCCAGCTCAACCAGGCAATACGGGGAGCTGTTTTTT. Its protein product is CASSTRQYGELFF.

This clone was seen a single time. The chain couples TRBV5-8 to TRBJ1-5; D gene ambiguous. This CDR3 is built from 15 residues. Germline CDR1 SGHTS, CDR2 YDEGEE. The V end was cut by 0 bases, the J end by 1 base, with 8 bases between. CDR3 sequence (DNA): TGTGCCAGCAGCTTGGGAGGGATGAGCAATCAGCCCCAGCATTTT. Its protein product is CASSLGGMSNQPQHF.

The chain combines TRBV7-9 with TRBJ1-2; TRBD1 aligns across 9 bases. This CDR3 contains 18 residues. The V and J ends lost 6 bases and 4 bases, in that order; junction bases with no gene match: 18. The V gene's germline CDR1 is SEHNR and CDR2 FQNEAQ (reference sequence). DNA of the CDR3: TGTGCCAGCAGTTCCCTGGGACAGGGTAGGAAGGGTGTCTATGGCTACACCTTC. As protein: CASSSLGQGRKGVYGYTF.

This clone was recorded a few times. CDR3 DNA: TGTGCCAGCCACTGGACACTAGCAGGTGGAGCTTTCTTT. Translated, it gives CASHWTLAGGAFF. The V gene is TRBV19, the J gene TRBJ1-1; a weak D match, TRBD1 (5 bases). Trimming left V 9 bases short and J 10 bases short, with 21 bases between. The CDR3 has 13 residues. Germline-derived CDR1 and CDR2 are LNHDA and SQIVND (reference sequence).

The rearrangement links TRBV19 to TRBJ2-5, with TRBD1 identical over 11 bases. The CDR3 is 16 residues long. Germline V gene sequence: CDR1 LNHDA, CDR2 SQIVND (reference sequence). J gave up 5 bases and V 4 bases, and 9 bases lay outside the gene matches. The CDR3 DNA reads as TGTGCCAGTAGTAACCGCCCGGGACAGGGGGTTGAGACCCAGTACTTC. It codes for CASSNRPGQGVETQYF.

The chain links TRBV5-5 to TRBJ1-1; a possible D gene is TRBD1 (5 bases). CDR1 and CDR2 (germline): SGHKS, YYEKEE (reference sequence). The CDR3 has 15 amino acids. V gave up 4 bases and J gave up 0 bases, with 13 bases separating them. In DNA form, the CDR3 reads TGTGCCAGCAGCCATGGAGGGACGGTGAACACTGAAGCTTTCTTT. Translating it yields CASSHGGTVNTEAFF.

This sequence joins TRBV24-1 and TRBJ2-3; D is perhaps TRBD2 (7 bases). Germline assignment: CDR1 KGHDR and CDR2 SFDVKD. V was trimmed by 7 bases and J by 0 bases, leaving 16 bases between them. The CDR3 is made up of 16 amino acids. In nucleotides, the CDR3 is TGTGCCACCAGCCCCGGGGCGGGGGCTAGCACAGATACGCAGTATTTT. Its translation: CATSPGAGASTDTQYF.

Note on this clone: Other DNA sequences within the sample encode an identical CDR3. The gene calls are TRBV7-9 and TRBJ2-1; weak D call: TRBD2 (6 bases). V shed 3 bases and J shed 9 bases, with 9 bases lying between them. The germline CDR1 and CDR2 sequences are SEHNR and FQNEAQ (reference sequence). The CDR3 covers 12 residues. The CDR3 is CASSLGGTEQFF. DNA of the CDR3: TGTGCCAGCAGCTTGGGCGGGACTGAGCAGTTCTTC.

This clone came up once. This rearrangement joins TRBV15 to TRBJ1-6; 7 bases match TRBD1. J was trimmed by 9 bases and V by 1 base; bases with no gene match: 9. The germline CDR1 and CDR2 sequences are LNHNV and YYDKDF (reference sequence). The CDR3 extends over 16 amino acids. The CDR3 DNA reads TGTGCCACCAGCAGAGCGGTTAAGGGGGCTACTTCACCCCTCCACTTT. Encoded protein: CATSRAVKGATSPLHF.

CDR3 sequence: CASNNGGPNEKLFF. In DNA form, the CDR3 reads TGTGCCAGCAACAATGGGGGCCCTAATGAAAAACTGTTTTTT. V and J are TRBV27 and TRBJ1-4, with D tentatively TRBD1 (6 bases). The V and J ends lost 7 bases and 3 bases respectively, with 12 bases between them. Germline lookup yields CDR1 MNHEY and CDR2 SMNVEV (reference sequence). This CDR3 contains 14 residues.

This clone has a single count. V and J are TRBV2 and TRBJ1-3; D possibly corresponds to TRBD1 (6 bases). The CDR3 consists of 16 residues. With 2 bases removed from V and 0 bases from J, the gap between germline ends came to 11 bases. In germline, CDR1 is SNHLY, CDR2 FYNNEI. The CDR3 is CASSERGYGSGNTIYF. DNA of the CDR3: TGTGCCAGCAGTGAAAGGGGGTACGGCTCTGGAAACACCATATATTTT.

This clone was found a few times. The gene calls are TRBV6-6 and TRBJ2-5; 11 bases map to TRBD1. Unmatched junction bases numbered 10, after V lost 5 bases and J lost 2 bases. The CDR3 has 17 residues. Germline loops: CDR1 MNHNY, CDR2 SVGAGI (reference sequence). As DNA, the CDR3 is TGTGCCAGCAGTCGAACCGGGACAGGGGGAAGACAAGAGACCCAGTACTTC. Protein: CASSRTGTGGRQETQYF.

The chain carries TRBV7-3 and TRBJ1-1, with TRBD1 matching over 10 bases. There are 14 residues in the CDR3. The ends lost 6 bases at V and 7 bases at J; junction bases unmatched: 8. Germline-derived CDR1 and CDR2 are SGHTA and FQGTGA. The CDR3 DNA sequence: TGTGCCAGCAGTTATACCGGGACAGGGGATGAAGCTTTCTTT. Residues: CASSYTGTGDEAFF. Complete variable domain (other parts from reference TRBV7-3 and TRBJ1-1): GAGVSQTPSNKVTEKGKYVELRCDPISGHTALYWYRQSLGQGPEFLIYFQGTGAADDSGLPNDRFFAVRPEGSVSTLKIQRTERGDSAVYLCASSYTGTGDEAFFGQGTRLTVV.

For the CDR3, the DNA is TGTGCCAGTAGTACTCATCGCGGACTAGCAGCAGATACGCAGTATTTT. It encodes CASSTHRGLAADTQYF. V and J are TRBV19 and TRBJ2-3; 8 nucleotides line up with TRBD2. CDR1 is LNHDA and CDR2 is SQIVND in the germline V gene (reference sequence). This CDR3 has 16 amino acids. The J segment lost 4 bases and the V segment lost 4 bases, leaving 10 bases of the junction unmatched.

This chain links TRBV18 with TRBJ2-1; no clear D gene. Germline-derived CDR1 and CDR2 are KGHSH and LQKENI. The CDR3 runs 13 residues. The V and J ends lost 1 base and 3 bases respectively, with 4 bases between them. The chain's CDR3 is CASSPQSYNEQFF. CDR3 in DNA: TGTGCCAGCTCACCACAGAGCTACAATGAGCAGTTCTTC. The variable domain in full, with the rest retrieved from reference TRBV18 and TRBJ2-1, is NAGVMQNPRHLVRRRGQEARLRCSPMKGHSHVYWYRQLPEEGLKFMVYLQKENIIDESGMPKERFSAEFPKEGPSILRIQQVVRGDSAAYFCASSPQSYNEQFFGPGTRLTVL.

The chain is built from TRBV2 and TRBJ2-3; weak D call: TRBD1 (6 bases). The V gene's germline CDR1 is SNHLY and CDR2 FYNNEI. This CDR3 comprises 14 residues. V lost 4 bases and J lost 6, with 14 bases in between. The CDR3 bases are TGTGCCAGCAGTGGGGCAGGGGTTGCTGATACGCAGTATTTT. The encoded protein is CASSGAGVADTQYF. The full variable domain, its missing parts supplied by reference TRBV2 and TRBJ2-3, is EPEVTQTPSHQVTQMGQEVILRCVPISNHLYFYWYRQILGQKVEFLVSFYNNEISEKSEIFDDQFSVERPDGSNFTLKIRSTKLEDSAMYFCASSGAGVADTQYFGPGTRLTVL.

The V and J genes are TRBV12-3 or TRBV12-4 and TRBJ2-3; unclear D gene. V dropped 6 bases and J dropped 6 bases, with 13 bases sitting between them. The CDR3 contains 13 residues. The CDR3, as DNA: TGTGCCAGCAGCCGACTCGCTTGGGATACGCAGTATTTT. Its translation: CASSRLAWDTQYF.

A note on this clone: The germline gene is not matched at one end of the junction; a read error may be the cause. This chain uses TRBV9 with TRBJ2-6, with TRBD1 matching 9 bases. The CDR3 spans 18 residues. CDR1 is SGDLS and CDR2 is YYNGEE in the germline V gene. CDR3 amino acids: CASSFRDRVLSGANVLTF. The CDR3 DNA is TGTGCCAGCAGCTTCCGGGACAGGGTTCTCTCTGGGGCCAACGTGCTGACTTTC.

The J gene is TRBJ1-6, the V gene TRBV7-9, with D hard to call. Germline CDR1 reads SEHNR; CDR2 reads FQNEAQ (reference sequence). The CDR3 sequence is 15 residues long. Trimming removed 1 base from V and 11 bases from J, with 15 bases in between. CDR3 in DNA: TGTGCCAGCAGCTTAGTTTCATCGGCAGCGGCACCCCTCCACTTT. It codes for CASSLVSSAAAPLHF.

This clone was recorded only once. The chain recombines TRBV2 with TRBJ1-5, with TRBD1 as a possible D gene (6 bases). Trimming removed 6 bases from V and 0 bases from J, with 12 bases in between. Germline V lookup: CDR1 SNHLY, CDR2 FYNNEI. The CDR3 covers 15 residues. The CDR3, as DNA: TGTGCCAGCAGGGAAAGGACAGATAGCAATCAGCCCCAGCATTTT. Protein product: CASRERTDSNQPQHF.

The genes are TRBV7-2 and TRBJ1-2, with D maybe TRBD1 (6 bases). V shed 5 bases and J shed 4 bases, with 20 bases lying between them. The CDR3 has 16 amino acids. Germline V gene data show CDR1 as SGHTA and CDR2 as FQGNSA. In DNA form, the CDR3 reads TGTGCCAGCAGCCGCCGGTACAGGGTAGATACCTATGGCTACACCTTC. Translating it yields CASSRRYRVDTYGYTF. Variable domain in full (rest from reference TRBV7-2 and TRBJ1-2): GAGVSQSPSNKVTEKGKDVELRCDPISGHTALYWYRQSLGQGLEFLIYFQGNSAPDKSGLPSDRFSAERTGGSVSTLTIQRTQQEDSAVYLCASSRRYRVDTYGYTFGSGTRLTVV.

J is TRBJ1-1 and V is TRBV9; D is ambiguous. This CDR3 spans 14 amino acids. In germline, CDR1 is SGDLS, CDR2 YYNGEE. Trimming took off 2 bases at V and 4 bases at J, with 12 bases between the two ends. The CDR3 sequence: CASSVRGVGTEAFF. In DNA form, the CDR3 reads TGTGCCAGCAGCGTCCGGGGTGTGGGCACTGAAGCTTTCTTT.

J is TRBJ2-7 and V is TRBV28, with TRBD2 matching 7 bases. Germline assignment: CDR1 MDHEN and CDR2 SYDVKM. V lost 3 bases to trimming and J lost 1 base; unmatched junction nucleotides: 6. The CDR3 totals 15 residues. The CDR3 sequence is CASSLAGAESYEQYF. As DNA, the CDR3 is TGTGCCAGCAGTTTGGCGGGAGCCGAGTCCTACGAGCAGTACTTC.

Points on this clone: The junction and the germline gene differ at one end; a read error may be behind it. CDR3 sequence reads: CASSPRTSGRPSHNEQFF. The CDR3 region has the DNA TGTGCCAGCTCACCACGGACTAGCGGGAGGCCCTCCCACAATGAGCAGTTCTTC. The V gene is TRBV18, the J gene TRBJ2-1; 14 bases match TRBD2. Looked up from germline, CDR1 is KGHSH and CDR2 is LQKENI. CDR3 length equals 18 residues.

This chain links TRBV11-2 with TRBJ2-1; D may be TRBD2 (6 bases). The V end lost 2 bases, the J end lost 2 bases, and 19 bases lay between the germline ends. Looked up from germline, CDR1 is SGHAT and CDR2 is FQNNGV. The CDR3 runs to 18 residues. CDR3 bases: TGTGCCAGCAGCTTAAGGGTTAGGCGGGATGGGCCCTACAATGAGCAGTTCTTC. This codes for CASSLRVRRDGPYNEQFF.

The V call is TRBV5-1, the J call TRBJ1-2; perhaps TRBD1 as D (6 bases). CDR1 is SGHRS, CDR2 YFSETQ, per germline. CDR3 length: 14 amino acids. Trimming left V 0 bases short and J 6 bases short, with 12 bases between. The CDR3, as DNA: TGCGCCAGCAGCTTGGGGCAGGGGATGGATGGCTACACCTTC. It yields the protein CASSLGQGMDGYTF.

The CDR3 DNA sequence: TGTGCCATCAAAAGGGGGACAGGGGCATTGAACACTGAAGCTTTCTTT. The encoded protein is CAIKRGTGALNTEAFF. The rearrangement joins TRBV6-6 to TRBJ1-1, with 10 positions matching TRBD1. The CDR3 runs 16 residues. Germline V gives CDR1 MNHNY, CDR2 SVGAGI (reference sequence). V gave up 10 bases and J gave up 0 bases; unmatched junction bases: 11.

V gene TRBV6-2 or TRBV6-3 combines with J gene TRBJ2-1; D gene unclear. Trimming pared 0 bases from V and 2 bases from J, leaving 11 bases between. This CDR3 comprises 16 residues. The germline CDR1 and CDR2 sequences are MNHEY and SVGEGT. CDR3 DNA: TGTGCCAGCAGTTACTCGGGCAGGCCAGCCTACAATGAGCAGTTCTTC. This translates into CASSYSGRPAYNEQFF.

Note on this clone: This same CDR3 is encoded by further DNA sequences in the sample. The rearrangement links TRBV5-1 to TRBJ2-3; D perhaps matches TRBD2 (7 bases). CDR1 SGHRS and CDR2 YFSETQ come from the germline V gene. The CDR3 runs 15 residues. Trimming stripped 1 base from V and 3 bases from J, with 12 bases between. The DNA of the CDR3 is TGCGCCAGCAGCTTGTGGGGGGGGCCAACAGATACGCAGTATTTT. Translated, it gives CASSLWGGPTDTQYF.

V usage is TRBV11-1 and J usage is TRBJ2-1; 7 bases line up with TRBD1. The CDR3 extends over 14 amino acids. V trimming: 1 base; J trimming: 10 bases; junction bases outside the gene matches: 7. The germline V gene has CDR1 SGHAT and CDR2 FQDESV (reference sequence). The CDR3 nucleotides read TGTGCCAGCAGCTTAGTCGACAGGGTAGGAGAGCAGTTCTTC. Encoded protein: CASSLVDRVGEQFF.